The 7 T cell receptor beta chains presented below share a single source sample, sequenced in a study of T cells in Graves' hyperthyroidism and ophthalmopathy. The investigators amplified TCR beta CDR3 regions from RNA transcripts. Primed by the HTBI set, a first-round RT-PCR was run on the TCR CDR3. TCRdb re-analysed the multiplex PCR reads in MiXCR, keeping a single row per CDR3 protein. The sample carries roughly 330,000 distinct CDR3 sequences, 16% recorded once. Sequenced material: blood. The receptor set was obtained from a man aged 25 to 40 with Graves' hyperthyroidism.

The table lists this clonotype with many counts. This chain joins TRBV12-3 or TRBV12-4 and TRBJ2-5; D remains ambiguous. There are 12 residues in the CDR3. The V and J ends lost 6 bases and 4 bases respectively, with 9 bases between them. CDR3 residues: CASSEYGETQYF. CDR3 in DNA: TGTGCCAGCAGCGAATACGGAGAGACCCAGTACTTC.

This clonotype was counted a few times. V usage is TRBV29-1 and J usage is TRBJ1-1; D not resolved. The CDR3 sequence is 15 residues long. The V gene lost 8 bases and the J gene lost 1 base, with 20 bases spanning the gap. Germline V gene lookup returns CDR1 SQVTM and CDR2 ANQGSEA. For the CDR3, the DNA is TGCAGCTTTAAACCCCCCGAAGAGTGGAACACTGAAGCTTTCTTT. Translation gives CSFKPPEEWNTEAFF. The whole variable domain, remainder taken from reference TRBV29-1 and TRBJ1-1, is SAVISQKPSRDICQRGTSLTIQCQVDSQVTMMFWYRQQPGQSLTLIATANQGSEATYESGFVIDKFPISRPNLTFSTLTVSNMSPEDSSIYLCSFKPPEEWNTEAFFGQGTRLTVV.

Ten or more counts support this clonotype. The J gene is TRBJ1-1, the V gene TRBV5-1; D is uncertain. This CDR3 spans 15 amino acids. Germline CDR1 is SGHRS and CDR2 is YFSETQ. The V end was cut by 5 bases, the J end by 2 bases, with 16 bases between. The CDR3 here is CASSKSSGLNTEAFF. Here the CDR3 DNA reads TGCGCCAGCAGTAAGTCCTCCGGTCTTAACACTGAAGCTTTCTTT.

This chain joins TRBV9 and TRBJ2-3; 9 positions agree with TRBD2. Losses at the gene ends were 1 base for V and 4 bases for J; bases not matched to a gene: 7. The germline V gene encodes CDR1 SGDLS and CDR2 YYNGEE. The CDR3 has 16 residues. The CDR3 protein is CASSVSLAGMADTQYF. Here the CDR3 DNA reads TGTGCCAGCAGCGTATCCCTAGCGGGAATGGCAGATACGCAGTATTTT.

The V and J genes are TRBV6-2 or TRBV6-3 and TRBJ2-1; D could derive from TRBD1 or TRBD2 (5 bases each). This CDR3 spans 14 amino acids. V was clipped by 7 bases and J by 4 bases, with 14 bases between them. Germline V gene sequence: CDR1 MNHEY, CDR2 SVGEGT. Here the CDR3 DNA reads TGTGCCAGCATCTACCGGGACCGATACAATGAGCAGTTCTTC. Protein: CASIYRDRYNEQFF.

This clonotype was counted between two and nine times. The V and J genes are TRBV20-1 and TRBJ2-4; no reliable D call. CDR3 size: 12 residues. Germline V lookup: CDR1 DFQATT, CDR2 SNEGSKA (reference sequence). V was clipped by 6 bases and J by 7 bases, with 13 bases between them. CDR3 protein: CSASRPPNIQYF. The CDR3 coding sequence is TGCAGTGCCAGTAGACCGCCCAACATTCAGTACTTC.

This clonotype was observed many times. V usage is TRBV5-1 and J usage is TRBJ1-2, with 7 bases that match TRBD1. CDR3 length: 15 amino acids. The germline CDR1 and CDR2 sequences are SGHRS and YFSETQ. The V gene end was trimmed by 4 bases and the J gene end by 12 bases; junction bases not matched to a gene: 18. Here the CDR3 DNA reads TGCGCCAGCAGCCTAACCGTCCCGGGACAGCAAGCTAACACCTTC. It is translated as CASSLTVPGQQANTF.